This T cell receptor (beta chain) emerged from a study of blood T cell repertoires in COVID-19. Per the authors' pipeline: Amplification with reference gene primers provided the estimates of nucleated cell counts. TCRdb keeps only in-frame clones here, not all; method: immunoSEQ multiplex PCR. V, J and clone size are those of that table, while D and trimming were read from the DNA. The top ten clones hold 5% to 7.5% of a sample with about 300,000 clones, roughly 90% of them seen once. The CDR3 spans 15 residues. CDR1 is MNHEY, CDR2 SVGAGI, per germline. V lost 8 bases and J lost 1, with 15 bases in between.

This TCR derives from a man younger than 35 who had recovered from COVID-19. This sequence joins TRBV6-5 and TRBJ1-5, with D tentatively TRBD1 (6 bases). What was sequenced was peripheral blood. The CDR3 reads CASFWGPLSNQPQHF. CDR3 DNA: TGTGCCAGCTTCTGGGGGCCTCTGAGCAATCAGCCCCAGCATTTT.